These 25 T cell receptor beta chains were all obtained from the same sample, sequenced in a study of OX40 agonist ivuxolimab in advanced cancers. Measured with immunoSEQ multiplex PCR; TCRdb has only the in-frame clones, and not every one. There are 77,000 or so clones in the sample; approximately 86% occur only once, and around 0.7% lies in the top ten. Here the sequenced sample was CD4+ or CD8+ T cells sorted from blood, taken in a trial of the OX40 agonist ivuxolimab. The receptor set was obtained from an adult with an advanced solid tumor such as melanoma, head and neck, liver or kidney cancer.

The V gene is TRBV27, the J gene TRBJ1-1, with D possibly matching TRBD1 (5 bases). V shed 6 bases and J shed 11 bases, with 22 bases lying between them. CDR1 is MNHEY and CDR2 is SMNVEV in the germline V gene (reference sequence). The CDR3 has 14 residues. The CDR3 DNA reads TGTGCCAGCAGAGAACCGGGACGAAAGTATGGGGCTTTCTTT. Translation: CASREPGRKYGAFF.

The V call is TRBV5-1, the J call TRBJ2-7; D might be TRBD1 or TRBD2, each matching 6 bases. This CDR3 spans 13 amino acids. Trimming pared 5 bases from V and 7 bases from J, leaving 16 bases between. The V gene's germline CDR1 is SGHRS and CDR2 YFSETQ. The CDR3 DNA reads TGCGCCAGCAGGGAGGGGGGATCAAGGGAGCAGTACTTC. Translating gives CASREGGSREQYF.

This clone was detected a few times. CDR3: CASRLERRHTEAFF. The CDR3 DNA reads as TGTGCAAGTCGCTTAGAGCGCAGGCACACTGAAGCTTTCTTT. The chain joins TRBV12-2 to TRBJ1-1. TRBV12-2 counts as a pseudogene. This CDR3 is built from 14 residues.

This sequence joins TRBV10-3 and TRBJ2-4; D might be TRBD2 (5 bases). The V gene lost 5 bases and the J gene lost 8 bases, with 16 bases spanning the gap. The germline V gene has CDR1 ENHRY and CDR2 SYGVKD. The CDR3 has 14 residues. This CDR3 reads CAISPSGEQDIQYF. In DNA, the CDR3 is TGTGCCATCAGTCCTTCTGGGGAGCAGGACATTCAGTACTTC.

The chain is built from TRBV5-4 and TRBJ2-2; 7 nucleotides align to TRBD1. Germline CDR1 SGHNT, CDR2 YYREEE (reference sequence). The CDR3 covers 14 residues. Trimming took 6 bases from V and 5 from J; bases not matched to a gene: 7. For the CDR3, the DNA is TGTGCCAGCACCATGACAGGGATGACCGGGGAGCTGTTTTTT. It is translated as CASTMTGMTGELFF.

This chain's CDR3 is CASSLYGRVLTGELFF. CDR3 bases: TGCGCCAGCAGCTTGTACGGCAGGGTCCTCACCGGGGAGCTGTTTTTT. This chain connects TRBV5-1 to TRBJ2-2; perhaps TRBD1 as D (5 bases). There are 16 residues in the CDR3. V dropped 1 base and J dropped 4 bases, with 14 bases sitting between them. Germline V gene data show CDR1 as SGHRS and CDR2 as YFSETQ.

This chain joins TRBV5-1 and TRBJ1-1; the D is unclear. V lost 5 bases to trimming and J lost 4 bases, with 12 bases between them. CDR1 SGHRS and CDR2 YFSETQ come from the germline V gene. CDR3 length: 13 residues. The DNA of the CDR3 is TGCGCCAGCAGTTGGAAAGATGGCACTGAAGCTTTCTTT. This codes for CASSWKDGTEAFF.

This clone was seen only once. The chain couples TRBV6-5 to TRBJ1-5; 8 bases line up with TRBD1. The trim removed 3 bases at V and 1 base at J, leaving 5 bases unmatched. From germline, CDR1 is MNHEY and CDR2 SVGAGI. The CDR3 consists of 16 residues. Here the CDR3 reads CASSYRQGISNQPQHF. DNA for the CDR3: TGTGCCAGCAGTTATAGACAGGGGATAAGCAATCAGCCCCAGCATTTT.

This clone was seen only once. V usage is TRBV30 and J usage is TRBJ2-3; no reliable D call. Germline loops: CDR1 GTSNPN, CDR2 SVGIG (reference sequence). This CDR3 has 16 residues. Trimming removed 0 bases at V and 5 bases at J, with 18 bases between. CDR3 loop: CAWSVRAVRRLDTQYF. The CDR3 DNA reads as TGTGCCTGGAGTGTACGGGCGGTGAGACGGTTAGATACGCAGTATTTT.

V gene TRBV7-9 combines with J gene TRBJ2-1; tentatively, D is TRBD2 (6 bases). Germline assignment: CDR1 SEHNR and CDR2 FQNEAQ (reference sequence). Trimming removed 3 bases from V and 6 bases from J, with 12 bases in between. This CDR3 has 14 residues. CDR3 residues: CASSFGEAVNEQFF. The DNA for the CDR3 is TGTGCCAGCAGCTTTGGGGAGGCGGTCAATGAGCAGTTCTTC.

CDR3 bases: TGTGCCACCAGCAGAGAACGGGGTCTGTCCACAGATACGCAGTATTTT. Translated: CATSRERGLSTDTQYF. The J gene is TRBJ2-3, the V gene TRBV15; a weak D match, TRBD2 (5 bases). Germline CDR1 LNHNV, CDR2 YYDKDF (reference sequence). The CDR3 runs to 16 residues. V was shortened by 0 bases and J by 2 bases, with 12 bases between the two germline ends.

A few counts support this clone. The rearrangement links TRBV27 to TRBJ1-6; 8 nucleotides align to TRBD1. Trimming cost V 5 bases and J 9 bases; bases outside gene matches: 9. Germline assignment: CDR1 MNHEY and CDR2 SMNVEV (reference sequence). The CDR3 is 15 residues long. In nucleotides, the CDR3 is TGTGCCAGCAGTCCATCGACAGGGGAGAGTTCACCCCTCCACTTT. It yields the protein CASSPSTGESSPLHF.

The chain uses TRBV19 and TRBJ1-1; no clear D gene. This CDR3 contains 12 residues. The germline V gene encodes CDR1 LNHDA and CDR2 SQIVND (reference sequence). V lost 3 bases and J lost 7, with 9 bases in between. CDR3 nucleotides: TGTGCCAGTAGTATCAGTCCACTTGAAGCTTTCTTT. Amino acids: CASSISPLEAFF.

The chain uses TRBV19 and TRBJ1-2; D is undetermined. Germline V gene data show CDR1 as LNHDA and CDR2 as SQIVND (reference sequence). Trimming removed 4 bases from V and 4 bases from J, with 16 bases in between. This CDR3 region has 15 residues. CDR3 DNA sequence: TGTGCCAGTAGTAGGGTCGTCGACATCCTCTATGGCTACACCTTC. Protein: CASSRVVDILYGYTF.

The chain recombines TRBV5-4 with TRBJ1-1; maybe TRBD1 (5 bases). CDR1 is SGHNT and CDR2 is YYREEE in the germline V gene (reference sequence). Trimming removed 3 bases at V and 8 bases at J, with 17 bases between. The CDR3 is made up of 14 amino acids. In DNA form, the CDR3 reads TGTGCCAGCAGCTCCCTGTCACCGGGGGGGGAAGCTTTCTTT. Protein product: CASSSLSPGGEAFF.

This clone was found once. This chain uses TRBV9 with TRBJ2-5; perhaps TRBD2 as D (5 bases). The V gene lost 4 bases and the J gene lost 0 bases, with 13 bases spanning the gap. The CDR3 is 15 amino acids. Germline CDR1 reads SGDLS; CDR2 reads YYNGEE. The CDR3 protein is CASSRASGYQETQYF. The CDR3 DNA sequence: TGTGCCAGCAGCCGGGCGAGCGGTTACCAAGAGACCCAGTACTTC.

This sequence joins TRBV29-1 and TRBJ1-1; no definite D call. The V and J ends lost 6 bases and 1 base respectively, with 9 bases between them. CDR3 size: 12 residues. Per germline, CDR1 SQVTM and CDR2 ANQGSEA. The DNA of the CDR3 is TGCAGCGTGGACGTGCGGAACACTGAAGCTTTCTTT. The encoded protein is CSVDVRNTEAFF.

The CDR3 DNA is TGTGCCAGCAGCTTAACCGGGGTGGTCGGGTGGGATGAGCAGTTCTTC. Translated, it gives CASSLTGVVGWDEQFF. The chain is built from TRBV7-9 and TRBJ2-1; possible D gene TRBD2, 5 bases. This CDR3 comprises 16 residues. The germline V and J ends were trimmed by 2 bases and 8 bases, with 19 bases remaining between them. Germline V CDR1 and CDR2: SEHNR, FQNEAQ (reference sequence).

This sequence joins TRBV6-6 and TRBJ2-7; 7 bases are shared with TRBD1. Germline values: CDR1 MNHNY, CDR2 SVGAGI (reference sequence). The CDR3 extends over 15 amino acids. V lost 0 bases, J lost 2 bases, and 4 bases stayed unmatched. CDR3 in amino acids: CASSYSMQGAYEQYF. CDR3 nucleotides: TGTGCCAGCAGTTACTCGATGCAGGGGGCCTACGAGCAGTACTTC.

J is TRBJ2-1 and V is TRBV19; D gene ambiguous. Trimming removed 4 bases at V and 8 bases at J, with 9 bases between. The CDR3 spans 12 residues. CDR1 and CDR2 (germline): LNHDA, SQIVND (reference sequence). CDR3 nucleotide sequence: TGTGCCAGTAGTAAGGGCCGGGATGAGCAGTTCTTC. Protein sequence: CASSKGRDEQFF.

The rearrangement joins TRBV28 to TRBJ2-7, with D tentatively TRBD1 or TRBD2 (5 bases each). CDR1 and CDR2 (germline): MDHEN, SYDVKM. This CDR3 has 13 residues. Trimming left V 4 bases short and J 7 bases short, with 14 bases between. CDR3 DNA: TGTGCCAGCAGTTCGGGACCCACGGGGGAGCAGTACTTC. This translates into CASSSGPTGEQYF.

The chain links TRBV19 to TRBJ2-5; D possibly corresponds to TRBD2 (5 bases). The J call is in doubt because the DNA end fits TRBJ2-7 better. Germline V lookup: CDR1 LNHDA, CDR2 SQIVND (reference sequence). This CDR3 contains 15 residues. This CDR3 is CASSSRGRISYEQYF. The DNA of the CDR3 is TGTGCCAGTAGTTCGAGAGGGCGGATCTCCTACGAGCAGTACTTC.

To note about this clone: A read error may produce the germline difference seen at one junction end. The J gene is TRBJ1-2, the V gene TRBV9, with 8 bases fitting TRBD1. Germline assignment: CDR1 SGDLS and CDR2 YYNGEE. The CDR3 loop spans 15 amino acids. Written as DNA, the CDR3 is TGTGCCAGCAACGTATTGGACAGGGTCCTTTTTGGCTACACCTTC. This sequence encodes CASNVLDRVLFGYTF.

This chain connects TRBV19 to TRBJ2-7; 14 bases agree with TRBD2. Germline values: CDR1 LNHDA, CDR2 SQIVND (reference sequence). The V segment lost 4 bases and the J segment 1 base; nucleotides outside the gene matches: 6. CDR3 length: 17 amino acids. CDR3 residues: CASSKGTSGSQSYEQYF. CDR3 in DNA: TGTGCCAGTAGTAAAGGGACTAGCGGGAGTCAGTCCTACGAGCAGTACTTC. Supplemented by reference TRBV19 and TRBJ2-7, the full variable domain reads DGGITQSPKYLFRKEGQNVTLSCEQNLNHDAMYWYRQDPGQGLRLIYYSQIVNDFQKGDIAEGYSVSREKKESFPLTVTSAQKNPTAFYLCASSKGTSGSQSYEQYFGPGTRLTVT.

As DNA, the CDR3 is TGTGCCAGCTCCGGGACGGTAGATCAGCCCCAGCATTTT. This codes for CASSGTVDQPQHF. The chain combines TRBV19 with TRBJ1-5; maybe TRBD1 (5 bases). The CDR3 has 13 amino acids. Trimming took off 9 bases at V and 5 bases at J, with 14 bases between the two ends. CDR1 and CDR2 (germline): LNHDA, SQIVND (reference sequence).